These 9 T cell receptor beta chains share one sample of origin, sequenced in a study of radiation and T cells in renal cell carcinoma. Sequenced by immunoSEQ multiplex PCR; TCRdb stores in-frame clones only, minus some. The sample consists of about 58,000 clones, roughly four fifths of them appearing once. The time point: blood 2 weeks post-SBRT. Treatment denoted: 15 Gy SBRT to primary tumor, nephrectomy 4 weeks later. The specimen was blood, collected from a patient whose treatment included radiotherapy and nephrectomy. Source of these receptors: a man aged 55 to 70 with renal cell carcinoma.

V is TRBV5-1 and J is TRBJ1-6, with 11 nucleotides matching TRBD1. Unmatched junction bases numbered 3, after V lost 4 bases and J lost 9 bases. The CDR3 has 14 amino acids. CDR1 is SGHRS, CDR2 YFSETQ, per germline. CDR3 sequence (DNA): TGCGCCAGCAGCCCCGGACAGGGGGCTTCACCCCTCCACTTT. Translating it yields CASSPGQGASPLHF.

The chain combines TRBV11-2 with TRBJ2-7; TRBD1 might be the D (6 bases). The CDR3 is made up of 15 amino acids. The ends were cut back, 5 bases at V and 3 bases at J, with 17 bases in the middle. CDR1 is SGHAT and CDR2 is FQNNGV in the germline V gene. CDR3 region: CASSTRTGTIYEQYF. CDR3 in DNA: TGTGCCAGCAGCACCCGAACAGGGACGATCTACGAGCAGTACTTC. Full variable domain (outside the CDR3, taken from reference TRBV11-2 and TRBJ2-7): EAGVAQSPRYKIIEKRQSVAFWCNPISGHATLYWYQQILGQGPKLLIQFQNNGVVDDSQLPKDRFSAERLKGVDSTLKIQPAKLEDSAVYLCASSTRTGTIYEQYFGPGTRLTVT.

This clone was seen more than once but under ten times. Other DNA sequences in this specimen translate into the identical CDR3. The V call is TRBV6-5, the J call TRBJ2-1; D not resolved. With 0 bases removed from V and 0 bases from J, the gap between germline ends came to 9 bases. CDR1 is MNHEY, CDR2 SVGAGI, per germline. The CDR3 is 16 amino acids. DNA of the CDR3: TGTGCCAGCAGTTACTCGCCGGCCAGCTCCTACAATGAGCAGTTCTTC. It codes for CASSYSPASSYNEQFF.

The chain joins TRBV5-5 to TRBJ2-3; 11 bases line up with TRBD2. Germline values: CDR1 SGHKS, CDR2 YYEKEE (reference sequence). J gave up 2 bases and V 4 bases, and 6 bases lay outside the gene matches. The CDR3 spans 16 residues. The CDR3 region is CASSPEGLADTDTQYF. Here the CDR3 DNA reads TGTGCCAGCAGCCCGGAGGGACTAGCGGACACAGATACGCAGTATTTT.

The chain links TRBV5-5 to TRBJ2-2, with 10 bases matching TRBD1. CDR3 length: 16 amino acids. Trimming removed 4 bases from V and 1 base from J; junction bases left unmatched: 4. Germline assignment: CDR1 SGHKS and CDR2 YYEKEE (reference sequence). CDR3 coding DNA: TGTGCCAGCAGCCCGGGACAGGGGTGGAACACCGGGGAGCTGTTTTTT. This gives the protein CASSPGQGWNTGELFF.

V is TRBV7-1 and J is TRBJ2-6, with D unresolved. TRBV7-1 is given ORF status, its function remaining uncertain. The CDR3 runs 17 residues. The V end was cut by 5 bases, the J end by 0 bases, with 14 bases between. The CDR3 region is CASSPQLLFSGANVLTF. The CDR3 coding sequence is TGTGCCAGCAGCCCTCAGCTGTTATTCTCTGGGGCCAACGTCCTGACTTTC.

The chain joins TRBV20-1 to TRBJ1-2; D is ambiguous. Trimming cost V 3 bases and J 7 bases, with 9 bases left between them. Germline CDR1 DFQATT, CDR2 SNEGSKA (reference sequence). CDR3 length equals 11 residues. The CDR3 nucleotides read TGCAGTGCTAGCATCGGTGGTGGCTACACCTTC. Amino acids: CSASIGGGYTF.

V gene TRBV25-1 combines with J gene TRBJ1-1; no definite D call. CDR3 length: 13 amino acids. V lost 5 bases and J 4 bases, leaving 11 bases between the germline ends. Germline CDR1 is MGHDK and CDR2 is SYGVNS. The CDR3 DNA sequence: TGTGCCAGCAGTTCCGTACAGCCCACTGAAGCTTTCTTT. Residues: CASSSVQPTEAFF.

This sequence joins TRBV4-2 and TRBJ1-1, with D unresolved. This CDR3 spans 14 amino acids. Germline V gene data show CDR1 as LGHNA and CDR2 as YNFKEQ. V was pared by 6 bases and J by 1 base, with 12 bases between. The chain's CDR3 is CASREQSTNTEAFF. CDR3 sequence (DNA): TGTGCCAGCAGAGAACAGTCGACGAACACTGAAGCTTTCTTT.